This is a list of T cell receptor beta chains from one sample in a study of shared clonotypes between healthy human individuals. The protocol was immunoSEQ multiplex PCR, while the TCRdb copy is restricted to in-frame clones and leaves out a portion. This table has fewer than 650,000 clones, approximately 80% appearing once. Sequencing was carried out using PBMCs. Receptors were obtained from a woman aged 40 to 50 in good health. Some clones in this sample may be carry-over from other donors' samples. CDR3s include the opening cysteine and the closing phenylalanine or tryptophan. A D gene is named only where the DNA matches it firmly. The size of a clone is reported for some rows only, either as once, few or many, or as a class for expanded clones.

cdr3_aa: CASSPRQGGLNTEAFF; cdr3_nt: TGTGCCAGCTCACCCCGACAGGGAGGTTTAAACACTGAAGCTTTCTTT; clone_size: -; d_call: TRBD1; v_call: TRBV18; j_call: TRBJ1-1
cdr3_aa: CASSLRGSRYEQYF; cdr3_nt: TGTGCCAGCAGCTTAAGGGGCAGCCGCTACGAGCAGTACTTC; clone_size: few; d_call: -; v_call: TRBV13; j_call: TRBJ2-7
cdr3_aa: CASSWGLGNTEAFF; cdr3_nt: TGTGCCAGCAGCTGGGGGCTAGGGAACACTGAAGCTTTCTTT; clone_size: -; d_call: -; v_call: TRBV7-6; j_call: TRBJ1-1
cdr3_aa: CASSLEGSLIGEAFF; cdr3_nt: TGCGCCAGCAGCTTGGAGGGATCCCTAATCGGGGAAGCTTTCTTT; clone_size: many; d_call: -; v_call: TRBV5-1; j_call: TRBJ1-1
cdr3_aa: CASSVSGTYEQYF; cdr3_nt: TGCGCCAGCAGCGTTAGCGGGACCTACGAGCAGTACTTC; clone_size: -; d_call: TRBD2; v_call: TRBV5-1; j_call: TRBJ2-7
cdr3_aa: CASSRNTGELFF; cdr3_nt: TGTGCCAGCAGCCGTAACACCGGGGAGCTGTTTTTT; clone_size: -; d_call: -; v_call: TRBV7-3; j_call: TRBJ2-2
cdr3_aa: CASSIQGAQPQHF; cdr3_nt: TGTGCCAGTAGTATCCAGGGGGCTCAGCCCCAGCATTTT; clone_size: -; d_call: TRBD1; v_call: TRBV19; j_call: TRBJ1-5
cdr3_aa: CASSTRSDRILGETQYF; cdr3_nt: TGTGCCAGCAGCACCCGATCGGACCGAATTCTGGGGGAGACCCAGTACTTC; clone_size: -; d_call: -; v_call: TRBV11-2; j_call: TRBJ2-5
cdr3_aa: CASTTVAGELFF; cdr3_nt: TGTGCCAGCACCACCGTAGCCGGGGAGCTGTTTTTT; clone_size: few; d_call: -; v_call: TRBV7-2; j_call: TRBJ2-2
cdr3_aa: CASSLLAGGPYEQYF; cdr3_nt: TGTGCCAGCAGCTTATTAGCGGGAGGGCCCTACGAGCAGTACTTC; clone_size: -; d_call: TRBD2; v_call: TRBV7-2; j_call: TRBJ2-7
cdr3_aa: CASSAGLAGGWDEQFF; cdr3_nt: TGTGCCAGTAGTGCGGGACTAGCGGGAGGATGGGATGAGCAGTTCTTC; clone_size: -; d_call: TRBD2; v_call: TRBV19; j_call: TRBJ2-1
cdr3_aa: CASRERGGYTF; cdr3_nt: TGTGCCAGCAGAGAACGGGGGGGCTACACCTTC; clone_size: -; d_call: -; v_call: TRBV6-1; j_call: TRBJ1-2
cdr3_aa: CASSLEGGRWARRQETQYF; cdr3_nt: TGTGCCAGCAGCTTAGAAGGAGGACGGTGGGCGCGGCGACAAGAGACCCAGTACTTC; clone_size: -; d_call: -; v_call: TRBV7-9; j_call: TRBJ2-5
cdr3_aa: CASSQGTSGSFPNEQFF; cdr3_nt: TGTGCCAGCAGCCAAGGGACTAGCGGGAGTTTTCCCAATGAGCAGTTCTTC; clone_size: few; d_call: TRBD2; v_call: TRBV4-2; j_call: TRBJ2-1
cdr3_aa: CASSPLWGLDQPQHF; cdr3_nt: TGTGCCAGCAGTCCATTGTGGGGGTTGGACCAGCCCCAGCATTTT; clone_size: -; d_call: -; v_call: TRBV28; j_call: TRBJ1-5
cdr3_aa: CSIQTPYSYNEQFF; cdr3_nt: TGCAGCATCCAGACTCCCTACTCGTACAATGAGCAGTTCTTC; clone_size: few; d_call: -; v_call: TRBV29-1; j_call: TRBJ2-1
cdr3_aa: CASSPGRYYEQYF; cdr3_nt: TGTGCCAGCTCACCAGGACGATACTACGAGCAGTACTTC; clone_size: -; d_call: -; v_call: TRBV18; j_call: TRBJ2-7
cdr3_aa: CASSFGRGGNTIYF; cdr3_nt: TGCGCCAGCAGCTTCGGAAGGGGTGGAAACACCATATATTTT; clone_size: few; d_call: -; v_call: TRBV5-1; j_call: TRBJ1-3
cdr3_aa: CASSGTTGGNEQFF; cdr3_nt: TGTGCCAGCAGCGGGACCACTGGGGGCAATGAGCAGTTCTTC; clone_size: -; d_call: -; v_call: TRBV11-2; j_call: TRBJ2-1
cdr3_aa: CASSQLAGVSGEQFF; cdr3_nt: TGTGCCAGCAGCCAACTAGCGGGAGTTAGTGGTGAGCAGTTCTTC; clone_size: -; d_call: TRBD2; v_call: TRBV7-2; j_call: TRBJ2-1
cdr3_aa: CASSHRLALTYEQYF; cdr3_nt: TGTGCCAGCAGCCACAGACTAGCGCTTACCTACGAGCAGTACTTC; clone_size: -; d_call: TRBD2; v_call: TRBV7-9; j_call: TRBJ2-7
cdr3_aa: CASSWSRDRVGAFF; cdr3_nt: TGTGCCAGCAGCTGGTCCCGGGACAGGGTTGGAGCTTTCTTT; clone_size: few; d_call: TRBD1; v_call: TRBV7-2; j_call: TRBJ1-1
cdr3_aa: CSVGAGGQETQYF; cdr3_nt: TGCAGCGTTGGAGCAGGGGGGCAAGAGACCCAGTACTTC; clone_size: -; d_call: -; v_call: TRBV29-1; j_call: TRBJ2-5
cdr3_aa: CAWLVAYGYTF; cdr3_nt: TGTGCCTGGTTGGTCGCCTATGGCTACACCTTC; clone_size: -; d_call: -; v_call: TRBV30; j_call: TRBJ1-2
cdr3_aa: CASSDSAGGGNEQFF; cdr3_nt: TGTGCCAGCAGTGACTCGGCGGGAGGGGGGAATGAGCAGTTCTTC; clone_size: -; d_call: TRBD2; v_call: TRBV6-4; j_call: TRBJ2-1
cdr3_aa: CASSVEGSGQYF; cdr3_nt: TGTGCCAGCAGCGTAGAGGGGAGCGGACAGTACTTC; clone_size: -; d_call: -; v_call: TRBV9; j_call: TRBJ2-7
cdr3_aa: CASSLRGEWEQYF; cdr3_nt: TGTGCCAGCAGCTTGAGGGGGGAGTGGGAGCAGTACTTC; clone_size: few; d_call: -; v_call: TRBV7-6; j_call: TRBJ2-7
cdr3_aa: CASSDSMTELVF; cdr3_nt: TGTGCCAGCAGTGACTCGATGACTGAGCTCGTCTTC; clone_size: -; d_call: -; v_call: TRBV6-4; j_call: TRBJ2-1
cdr3_aa: CASSPIGGTEAFF; cdr3_nt: TGTGCCAGCAGCCCGATAGGAGGGACTGAAGCTTTCTTT; clone_size: -; d_call: -; v_call: TRBV6-6; j_call: TRBJ1-1
cdr3_aa: CAVGVEINYGYTF; cdr3_nt: TGTGCGGTCGGGGTCGAGATTAACTATGGCTACACCTTC; clone_size: -; d_call: -; v_call: TRBV28; j_call: TRBJ1-2
cdr3_aa: CASREGGVGFYEQYF; cdr3_nt: TGTGCCAGCAGAGAGGGGGGTGTCGGATTCTACGAGCAGTACTTC; clone_size: -; d_call: -; v_call: TRBV6-1; j_call: TRBJ2-7
cdr3_aa: CATDRGGFYEQYF; cdr3_nt: TGTGCCACCGACCGGGGGGGGTTCTACGAGCAGTACTTC; clone_size: -; d_call: TRBD2; v_call: TRBV28; j_call: TRBJ2-7
cdr3_aa: CASSQEVGSTEAFF; cdr3_nt: TGCGCCAGCAGCCAAGAGGTTGGGAGCACTGAAGCTTTCTTT; clone_size: once; d_call: -; v_call: TRBV4-3; j_call: TRBJ1-1
cdr3_aa: CASSRQGTTNYGYTF; cdr3_nt: TGTGCCAGCAGCCGACAGGGGACGACTAACTATGGCTACACCTTC; clone_size: -; d_call: TRBD1; v_call: TRBV2; j_call: TRBJ1-2
cdr3_aa: CASSRQGVDTEAFF; cdr3_nt: TGTGCCAGTAGCCGACAGGGGGTGGACACTGAAGCTTTCTTT; clone_size: -; d_call: TRBD1; v_call: TRBV19; j_call: TRBJ1-1
cdr3_aa: CASSLTGSGNTIYF; cdr3_nt: TGCGCCAGCAGCTTGACAGGCTCTGGAAACACCATATATTTT; clone_size: -; d_call: -; v_call: TRBV5-1; j_call: TRBJ1-3
cdr3_aa: CASSPVPGKETQYF; cdr3_nt: TGCGCCAGCAGCCCCGTGCCTGGGAAGGAGACCCAGTACTTC; clone_size: -; d_call: -; v_call: TRBV5-1; j_call: TRBJ2-5
cdr3_aa: CAIRTAKGETQYF; cdr3_nt: TGTGCCATTCGGACAGCAAAAGGGGAGACCCAGTACTTC; clone_size: -; d_call: -; v_call: TRBV28; j_call: TRBJ2-5
cdr3_aa: CASSQDLQGDGYTF; cdr3_nt: TGCGCCAGCAGCCAAGATTTACAGGGCGATGGCTACACCTTC; clone_size: once; d_call: -; v_call: TRBV4-3; j_call: TRBJ1-2
cdr3_aa: CASSPGQGRPYEQYF; cdr3_nt: TGTGCCAGCAGCCCAGGACAGGGCCGTCCCTACGAGCAGTACTTC; clone_size: -; d_call: TRBD1; v_call: TRBV7-9; j_call: TRBJ2-7